This TCR beta chain derives from a study of immune characterization of retroperitoneal liposarcoma. Using its own MiXCR run on the PCR reads, TCRdb lists one record per CDR3 protein. The table lists around 11,000 distinct CDR3 sequences, about 39% of them singletons. The CDR3 loop spans 12 amino acids. CDR1 is MGHDK and CDR2 is SYGVNS in the germline V gene. Trimming left V 2 bases short and J 9 bases short, with 8 bases between. In this sample, this clonotype turned up many times. The gene calls are TRBV25-1 and TRBJ2-1; no firm D call. This receptor was taken from a male donor with retroperitoneal liposarcoma. The sample was tumor tissue. CDR3 sequence (DNA): TGTGCCAGCAGTGAAGGTCGGCTTGAGCAGTTCTTC. It codes for CASSEGRLEQFF.